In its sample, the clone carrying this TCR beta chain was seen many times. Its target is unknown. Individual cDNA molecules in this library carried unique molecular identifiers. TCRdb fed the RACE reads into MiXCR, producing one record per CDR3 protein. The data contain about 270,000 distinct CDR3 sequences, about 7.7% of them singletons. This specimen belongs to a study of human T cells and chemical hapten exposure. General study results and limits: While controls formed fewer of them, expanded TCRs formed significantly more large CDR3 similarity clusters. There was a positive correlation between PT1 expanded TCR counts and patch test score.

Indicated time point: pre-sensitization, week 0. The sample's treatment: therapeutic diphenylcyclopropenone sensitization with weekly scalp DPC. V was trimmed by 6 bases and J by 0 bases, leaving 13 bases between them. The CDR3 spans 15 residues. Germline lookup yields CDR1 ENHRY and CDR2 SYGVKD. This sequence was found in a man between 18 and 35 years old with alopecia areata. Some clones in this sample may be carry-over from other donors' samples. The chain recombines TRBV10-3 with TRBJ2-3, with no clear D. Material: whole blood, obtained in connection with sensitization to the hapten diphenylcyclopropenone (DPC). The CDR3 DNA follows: TGTGCCATCAGCGTCCGAGCGTCCAGCACAGATACGCAGTATTTT. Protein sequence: CAISVRASSTDTQYF.